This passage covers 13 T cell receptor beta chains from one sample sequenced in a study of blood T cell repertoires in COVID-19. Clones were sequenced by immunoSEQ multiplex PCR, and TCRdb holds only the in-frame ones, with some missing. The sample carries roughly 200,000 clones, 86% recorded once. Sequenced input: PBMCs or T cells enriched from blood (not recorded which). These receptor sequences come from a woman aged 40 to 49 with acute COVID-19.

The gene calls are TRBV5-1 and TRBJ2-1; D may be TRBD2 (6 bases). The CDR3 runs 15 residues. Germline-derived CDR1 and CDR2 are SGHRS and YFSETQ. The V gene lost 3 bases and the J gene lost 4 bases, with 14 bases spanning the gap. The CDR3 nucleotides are TGCGCCAGCAGCTCCCGAGCCGGGGGATACAATGAGCAGTTCTTC. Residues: CASSSRAGGYNEQFF. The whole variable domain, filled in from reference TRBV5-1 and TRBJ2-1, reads KAGVTQTPRYLIKTRGQQVTLSCSPISGHRSVSWYQQTPGQGLQFLFEYFSETQRNKGNFPGRFSGRQFSNSRSEMNVSTLELGDSALYLCASSSRAGGYNEQFFGPGTRLTVL.

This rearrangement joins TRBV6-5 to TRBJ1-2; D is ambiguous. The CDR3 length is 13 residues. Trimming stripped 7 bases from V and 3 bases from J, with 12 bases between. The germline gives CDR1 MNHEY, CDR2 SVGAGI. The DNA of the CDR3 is TGTGCCAGCATGGAGGCGGATTACTATGGCTACACCTTC. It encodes CASMEADYYGYTF.

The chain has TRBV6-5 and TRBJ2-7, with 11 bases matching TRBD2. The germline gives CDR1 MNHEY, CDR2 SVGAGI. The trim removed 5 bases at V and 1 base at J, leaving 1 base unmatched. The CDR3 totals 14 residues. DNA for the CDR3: TGTGCCAGCAGTAGACTAGCGGGGTCCTACGAGCAGTACTTC. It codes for CASSRLAGSYEQYF.

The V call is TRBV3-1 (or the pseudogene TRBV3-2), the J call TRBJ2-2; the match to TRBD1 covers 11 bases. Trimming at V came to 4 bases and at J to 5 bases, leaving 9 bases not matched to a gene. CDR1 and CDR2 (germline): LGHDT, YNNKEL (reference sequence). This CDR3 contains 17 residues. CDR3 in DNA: TGTGCCAGCAGCCCTTATATCCGGGACAGGGGGACCGGGGAGCTGTTTTTT. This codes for CASSPYIRDRGTGELFF.

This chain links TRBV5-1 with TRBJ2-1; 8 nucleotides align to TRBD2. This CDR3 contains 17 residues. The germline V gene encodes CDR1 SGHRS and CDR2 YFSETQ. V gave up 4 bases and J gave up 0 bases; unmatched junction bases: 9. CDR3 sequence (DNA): TGCGCCAGCAGCCCCTTAGCTAGCGGGTACTCCTACAATGAGCAGTTCTTC. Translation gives CASSPLASGYSYNEQFF. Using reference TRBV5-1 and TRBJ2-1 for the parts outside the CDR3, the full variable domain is KAGVTQTPRYLIKTRGQQVTLSCSPISGHRSVSWYQQTPGQGLQFLFEYFSETQRNKGNFPGRFSGRQFSNSRSEMNVSTLELGDSALYLCASSPLASGYSYNEQFFGPGTRLTVL.

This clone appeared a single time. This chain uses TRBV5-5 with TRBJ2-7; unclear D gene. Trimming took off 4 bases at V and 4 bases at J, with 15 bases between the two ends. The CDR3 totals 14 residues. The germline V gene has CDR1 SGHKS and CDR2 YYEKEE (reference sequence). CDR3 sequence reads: CASSTRHRLYEQYF. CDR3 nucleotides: TGTGCCAGCAGCACCCGACATAGGTTATACGAGCAGTACTTC.

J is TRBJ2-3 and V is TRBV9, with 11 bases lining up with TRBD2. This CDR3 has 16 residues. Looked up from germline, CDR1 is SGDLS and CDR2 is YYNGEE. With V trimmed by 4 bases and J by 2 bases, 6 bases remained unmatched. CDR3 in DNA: TGTGCCAGCAGCTCAGGACTAGCGGGCGCCACAGATACGCAGTATTTT. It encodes CASSSGLAGATDTQYF. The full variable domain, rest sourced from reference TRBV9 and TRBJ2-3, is DSGVTQTPKHLITATGQRVTLRCSPRSGDLSVYWYQQSLDQGLQFLIQYYNGEERAKGNILERFSAQQFPDLHSELNLSSLELGDSALYFCASSSGLAGATDTQYFGPGTRLTVL.

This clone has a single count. CDR3 residues: CASSPGLTSYNEQFF. For the CDR3, the DNA is TGTGCCAGCAGCCCGGGACTTACTTCCTACAATGAGCAGTTCTTC. The chain joins TRBV7-3 to TRBJ2-1; possibly TRBD2 for D (6 bases). Germline CDR1 reads SGHTA; CDR2 reads FQGTGA. Trimming shortened V by 5 bases and J by 1 base, and 12 bases separated the two germline ends. The CDR3 contains 15 residues.

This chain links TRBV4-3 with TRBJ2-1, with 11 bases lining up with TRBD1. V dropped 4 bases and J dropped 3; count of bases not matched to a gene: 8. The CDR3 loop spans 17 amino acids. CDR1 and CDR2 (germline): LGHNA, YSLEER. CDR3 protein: CASSRWDRGGLYNEQFF. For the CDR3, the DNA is TGCGCCAGCAGCCGCTGGGACAGGGGGGGGCTCTACAATGAGCAGTTCTTC.

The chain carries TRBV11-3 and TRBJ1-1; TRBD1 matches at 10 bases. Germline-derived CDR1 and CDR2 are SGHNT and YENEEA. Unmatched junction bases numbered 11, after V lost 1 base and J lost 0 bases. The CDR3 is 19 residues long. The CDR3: CASSLGRGGTGVLNTEAFF. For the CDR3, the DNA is TGTGCCAGCAGCTTAGGAAGGGGAGGGACAGGGGTTTTGAACACTGAAGCTTTCTTT. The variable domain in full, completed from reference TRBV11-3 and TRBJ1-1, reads EAGVVQSPRYKIIEKKQPVAFWCNPISGHNTLYWYLQNLGQGPELLIRYENEEAVDDSQLPKDRFSAERLKGVDSTLKIQPAELGDSAVYLCASSLGRGGTGVLNTEAFFGQGTRLTVV.

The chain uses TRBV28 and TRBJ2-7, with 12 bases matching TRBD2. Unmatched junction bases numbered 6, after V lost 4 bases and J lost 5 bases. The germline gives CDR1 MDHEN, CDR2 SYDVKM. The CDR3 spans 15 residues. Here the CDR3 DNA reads TGTGCCAGCAGTTCGACTAGCGGGAGTTTCCACGAGCAGTACTTC. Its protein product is CASSSTSGSFHEQYF. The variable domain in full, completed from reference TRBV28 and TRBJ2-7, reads DVKVTQSSRYLVKRTGEKVFLECVQDMDHENMFWYRQDPGLGLRLIYFSYDVKMKEKGDIPEGYSVSREKKERFSLILESASTNQTSMYLCASSSTSGSFHEQYFGPGTRLTVT.

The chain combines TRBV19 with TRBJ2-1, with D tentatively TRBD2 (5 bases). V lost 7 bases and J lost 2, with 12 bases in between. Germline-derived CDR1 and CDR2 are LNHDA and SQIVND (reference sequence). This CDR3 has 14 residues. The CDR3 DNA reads TGTGCCAGTATCGCCGGAGGAGCCTACAATGAGCAGTTCTTC. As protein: CASIAGGAYNEQFF.

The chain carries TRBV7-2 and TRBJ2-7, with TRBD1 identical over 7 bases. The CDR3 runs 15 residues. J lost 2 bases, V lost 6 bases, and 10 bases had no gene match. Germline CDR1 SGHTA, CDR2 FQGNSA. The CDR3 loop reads CASRQAGTVTYEQYF. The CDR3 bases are TGTGCCAGCAGGCAAGCCGGGACAGTCACCTACGAGCAGTACTTC.